The 13 T cell receptor beta chains below were found in one sample sequenced in a study of T-cell memory formation after mild COVID-19. Each CDR3 protein is one row after TCRdb ran MiXCR on the 5' RACE reads. Among some 68,000 distinct CDR3 sequences listed, 15% to 20% were seen once. Material for sequencing was PBMCs or a T cell subset sorted from them (not recorded which). These TCRs come from an adult woman who had mild COVID-19 (a few samples of this study predate the infection). Cell type and time point are not known.

This clonotype was recorded a few times. This chain uses TRBV7-2 with TRBJ2-2, with D perhaps matching TRBD1 or TRBD2 (6 bases each). The germline CDR1 and CDR2 sequences are SGHTA and FQGNSA. Trimming stripped 7 bases from V and 0 bases from J, with 15 bases between. This CDR3 is 16 amino acids long. As DNA, the CDR3 is TGTGCCAGCAAAAGCTGGGGGGCCCCGAACACCGGGGAGCTGTTTTTT. This codes for CASKSWGAPNTGELFF. The variable domain in full, completed from reference TRBV7-2 and TRBJ2-2, reads GAGVSQSPSNKVTEKGKDVELRCDPISGHTALYWYRQSLGQGLEFLIYFQGNSAPDKSGLPSDRFSAERTGGSVSTLTIQRTQQEDSAVYLCASKSWGAPNTGELFFGEGSRLTVL.

This clonotype turned up a few times. The V gene is TRBV11-2, the J gene TRBJ2-1; 15 bases are shared with TRBD2. Germline V gives CDR1 SGHAT, CDR2 FQNNGV. This CDR3 comprises 19 residues. Trimming cost V 5 bases and J 4 bases; bases outside gene matches: 12. The CDR3 nucleotides read TGTGCCAGCAGCACCCCGGGAGGGACTAGCGGGAGGTTGTACAATGAGCAGTTCTTC. Encoded protein: CASSTPGGTSGRLYNEQFF. Variable domain in full (rest from reference TRBV11-2 and TRBJ2-1): EAGVAQSPRYKIIEKRQSVAFWCNPISGHATLYWYQQILGQGPKLLIQFQNNGVVDDSQLPKDRFSAERLKGVDSTLKIQPAKLEDSAVYLCASSTPGGTSGRLYNEQFFGPGTRLTVL.

This chain links TRBV7-9 with TRBJ2-1; 7 positions match TRBD2. V lost 1 base to trimming and J lost 2 bases; unmatched junction nucleotides: 5. Germline V lookup: CDR1 SEHNR, CDR2 FQNEAQ (reference sequence). The CDR3 has 16 amino acids. The CDR3 sequence: CASSLETGGPYNEQFF. In DNA form, the CDR3 reads TGTGCCAGCAGCTTAGAAACGGGGGGTCCCTACAATGAGCAGTTCTTC.

This clonotype has a count of ten or more. The gene calls are TRBV5-5 and TRBJ2-3; D gene unclear. V was clipped by 4 bases and J by 10 bases, with 10 bases between them. The CDR3 length is 11 residues. Germline-derived CDR1 and CDR2 are SGHKS and YYEKEE (reference sequence). This CDR3 reads CASSPSQAQYF. CDR3 nucleotides: TGTGCCAGCAGCCCCTCGCAAGCGCAGTATTTT.

V is TRBV20-1 and J is TRBJ1-2; D is undetermined. Germline V gene lookup returns CDR1 DFQATT and CDR2 SNEGSKA (reference sequence). The CDR3 runs 13 residues. Trimming cost V 0 bases and J 4 bases, with 9 bases left between them. The CDR3, as DNA: TGCAGTGCTAGAGATCCAGCTTCCTATGGCTACACCTTC. Its translation is CSARDPASYGYTF.

The V and J genes are TRBV5-1 and TRBJ2-7; 9 bases align to TRBD2. CDR3 length equals 15 residues. The trim removed 3 bases at V and 4 bases at J, leaving 8 bases unmatched. Germline V gene lookup returns CDR1 SGHRS and CDR2 YFSETQ. CDR3 protein: CASSWLAGENYEQYF. The CDR3 nucleotides are TGCGCCAGCAGCTGGTTAGCGGGGGAGAATTACGAGCAGTACTTC.

The chain is built from TRBV20-1 and TRBJ2-3; TRBD2 matches at 10 bases. The germline gives CDR1 DFQATT, CDR2 SNEGSKA (reference sequence). V dropped 6 bases and J dropped 4; count of bases not matched to a gene: 16. This CDR3 spans 17 amino acids. The CDR3 region is CSAWGVGSGRIPDTQYF. CDR3 sequence (DNA): TGCAGTGCCTGGGGTGTCGGTAGCGGGAGGATCCCAGATACGCAGTATTTT.

This clonotype was detected only a few times. This sequence joins TRBV4-3 and TRBJ2-2; possibly TRBD1 for D (5 bases). Germline V gives CDR1 LGHNA, CDR2 YSLEER. Trimming removed 0 bases at V and 4 bases at J, with 6 bases between. This CDR3 region has 14 residues. The CDR3 here is CASSQDRGTGELFF. The DNA of the CDR3 is TGCGCCAGCAGCCAAGATAGGGGCACCGGGGAGCTGTTTTTT.

This clonotype was observed a handful of times. The chain recombines TRBV7-9 with TRBJ2-2; 10 bases map to TRBD2. The junction had 4 bases not matched to a gene; V was cut back by 7 bases and J by 2 bases. The CDR3 extends over 15 amino acids. The germline gives CDR1 SEHNR, CDR2 FQNEAQ (reference sequence). This chain's CDR3 is CASKRGGGNTGELFF. The DNA of the CDR3 is TGTGCCAGCAAGCGGGGGGGCGGAAACACCGGGGAGCTGTTTTTT.

This clonotype was observed a few times. The CDR3 loop reads CASSPRDIGAEAFF. Written as DNA, the CDR3 is TGCGCCAGCAGCCCTCGGGACATCGGCGCTGAAGCTTTCTTT. V gene TRBV5-1 combines with J gene TRBJ1-1; a possible D gene is TRBD1 (6 bases). The CDR3 sequence is 14 residues long. Germline V gene lookup returns CDR1 SGHRS and CDR2 YFSETQ. Trimming shortened V by 4 bases and J by 6 bases, and 16 bases separated the two germline ends.

Written as DNA, the CDR3 is TGTGCCAGCAGTTACTCGGGCTTGGGGGGGCGCTACAATGAGCAGTTCTTC. Its translation is CASSYSGLGGRYNEQFF. The genes are TRBV6-5 and TRBJ2-1; tentative D call: TRBD2 (7 bases). The V gene lost 0 bases and the J gene lost 3 bases, with 15 bases spanning the gap. The CDR3 is 17 amino acids. The germline gives CDR1 MNHEY, CDR2 SVGAGI.

This clonotype has just one count. This chain links TRBV20-1 with TRBJ2-7; no clear D. Germline V gives CDR1 DFQATT, CDR2 SNEGSKA (reference sequence). The CDR3 consists of 12 residues. With 1 base removed from V and 2 bases from J, the gap between germline ends came to 6 bases. CDR3 DNA: TGCAGTGCTAGAGCCGACGCCTACGAGCAGTACTTC. Protein: CSARADAYEQYF.

The rearrangement links TRBV2 to TRBJ2-7, with D possibly matching TRBD1 (5 bases). Germline CDR1 reads SNHLY; CDR2 reads FYNNEI. V lost 7 bases and J 6 bases, leaving 13 bases between the germline ends. The CDR3 contains 12 residues. The CDR3 bases are TGTGCCAGCAAACAGGTGGAAGCCGAGCAGTACTTC. Translation gives CASKQVEAEQYF.